This T cell receptor beta chain is from a study of technical replicates of blood from a few donors. V gave up 1 base and J gave up 3 bases, with 9 bases separating them. Germline V gives CDR1 SGHTA, CDR2 FQGNSA. The CDR3 runs 15 residues. This clone was recorded once. TCRdb's copy holds only in-frame clones and misses some; the assay was immunoSEQ multiplex PCR. The table lists roughly 80,000 clones, 90% to 95% of them singletons. Material: T cells isolated from PBMCs. The V and J genes are TRBV7-2 and TRBJ1-4; D unresolved. The sequence came from a human donor in good health. This CDR3 is CASSLVGVANEKLFF. The CDR3 DNA sequence: TGTGCCAGCAGCTTAGTCGGGGTTGCTAATGAAAAACTGTTTTTT.